This is a list of T cell receptor beta chains from one sample in a study of response to subunit inactivated influenza vaccine. TCRdb re-derived calls from the RT-PCR reads in MiXCR, one entry per CDR3 protein. The sample carries roughly 710,000 distinct CDR3 sequences, 14% recorded once. The material was PBMCs from blood, obtained 14 days before vaccination. The receptors were gathered from a man between 50 and 59 years old who received an inactivated influenza vaccine. CDR3s include the opening cysteine and the closing phenylalanine or tryptophan. A D gene is named only where the DNA matches it firmly. Some rows have no size entry. The others give once, few or many, or a class for an expanded clone.

v_gene	j_gene	abundance	d_gene	CDR3aa	CDR3nt
TRBV5-1	TRBJ2-1	many	NA	CASSLTHLGDEQFF	TGCGCCAGCAGCTTGACCCACCTGGGGGATGAGCAGTTCTTC
TRBV28	TRBJ2-3	NA	NA	CASSRERGTQYF	TGTGCCAGCAGTAGGGAGAGAGGTACGCAGTATTTT
TRBV20-1	TRBJ2-1	NA	TRBD2	CSARGAAPTSGRALSSYNEQFF	TGCAGTGCTAGAGGTGCCGCTCCTACTAGCGGGAGGGCCCTGAGCTCCTACAATGAGCAGTTCTTC
TRBV11-1	TRBJ1-2	NA	TRBD1	CASSSTARQGLSNYGYTF	TGTGCCAGCAGCTCGACAGCTAGACAGGGCCTGTCTAACTATGGCTACACCTTC
TRBV7-2	TRBJ2-2	NA	TRBD2	CASSRDYLTGELFF	TGTGCCAGCAGCCGGGACTATCTCACCGGGGAGCTGTTTTTT
TRBV20-1	TRBJ2-1	few	TRBD2	CSARDSGGVNEQFF	TGCAGTGCTAGAGATAGCGGGGGGGTCAATGAGCAGTTCTTC
TRBV11-2	TRBJ2-7	few	TRBD1	CASSFRTGFSYEQYF	TGTGCCAGCAGCTTCAGGACAGGGTTCTCCTACGAGCAGTACTTC
TRBV2	TRBJ2-7	few	TRBD1	CASRTTGPTYEQYF	TGTGCCAGCAGGACGACAGGGCCTACATACGAGCAGTACTTC
TRBV4-3	TRBJ1-1	NA	NA	CASSQLGNRANTEAFF	TGCGCCAGCAGCCAACTTGGAAACAGAGCCAACACTGAAGCTTTCTTT
TRBV20-1	TRBJ2-7	NA	NA	CSASRQISYEQYF	TGCAGTGCTAGTAGACAGATATCCTACGAGCAGTACTTC
TRBV20-1	TRBJ1-1	few	TRBD1	CSARVSGGHTEAFF	TGCAGTGCTAGAGTTTCAGGGGGCCACACTGAAGCTTTCTTT
TRBV4-3	TRBJ2-1	few	TRBD2	CASSQDGWTSGNEQFF	TGCGCCAGCAGCCAAGATGGTTGGACTAGCGGGAATGAGCAGTTCTTC
TRBV30	TRBJ2-5	few	NA	CAWGGGLRTQYF	TGTGCCTGGGGGGGGGGCTTGAGAACCCAGTACTTC
TRBV29-1	TRBJ2-3	few	NA	CSVLDGTDTQYF	TGCAGCGTGTTGGACGGCACAGATACGCAGTATTTT
TRBV6-1	TRBJ2-3	NA	NA	CASRGQPTDTQYF	TGTGCCAGCAGGGGGCAGCCCACAGATACGCAGTATTTT
TRBV7-6	TRBJ2-7	NA	NA	CASSLGDTYEQYF	TGTGCCAGCAGCTTAGGCGACACCTACGAGCAGTACTTC
TRBV27	TRBJ2-2	NA	TRBD1	CASSPIRDRGWTGELFF	TGTGCCAGCAGCCCCATTCGGGACAGGGGCTGGACCGGGGAGCTGTTTTTT
TRBV3-1	TRBJ2-5	many	NA	CASSQKVTVQETQYF	TGTGCCAGCAGCCAAAAAGTGACAGTCCAAGAGACCCAGTACTTC
TRBV25-1	TRBJ2-5	NA	NA	CASSLPASETQYF	TGTGCCAGCAGCCTCCCCGCCTCAGAGACCCAGTACTTC
TRBV6-2/TRBV6-3	TRBJ1-5	few	NA	CASSPSWGGQPQHF	TGTGCCAGCAGCCCTTCCTGGGGCGGGCAGCCCCAGCATTTT
TRBV5-1	TRBJ2-3	many	NA	CASSRTPQDTQYF	TGCGCCAGCAGCAGGACTCCACAAGATACGCAGTATTTT
TRBV29-1	TRBJ2-1	NA	NA	CSVERLGSSGNEQFF	TGCAGCGTTGAGAGACTCGGGAGTTCGGGCAATGAGCAGTTCTTC
TRBV5-1	TRBJ2-1	NA	TRBD2	CASSGKLAGGGNNEQFF	TGCGCCAGCAGCGGAAAACTAGCGGGAGGGGGGAACAATGAGCAGTTCTTC
TRBV12-3/TRBV12-4	TRBJ2-3	few	TRBD1	CASRGQPSTDTQYF	TGTGCCAGCAGGGGACAGCCGAGCACAGATACGCAGTATTTT
TRBV25-1	TRBJ2-7	NA	TRBD1	CASRIDRETIYEQYF	TGTGCCAGCAGGATAGACAGGGAGACCATCTACGAGCAGTACTTC
TRBV30	TRBJ1-6	NA	TRBD1	CAWRGQGFYSPLHF	TGTGCCTGGAGGGGACAGGGATTTTATTCACCCCTCCACTTT
TRBV6-1	TRBJ2-3	few	TRBD2	CASSTGLAGGFGTDTQYF	TGTGCCAGCAGCACTGGACTAGCGGGGGGTTTTGGTACAGATACGCAGTATTTT
TRBV7-9	TRBJ2-5	many	TRBD2	CASTQRGGEETQYF	TGTGCCAGCACCCAGCGGGGCGGGGAAGAGACCCAGTACTTC
TRBV6-2/TRBV6-3	TRBJ2-1	NA	NA	CASSYSRANEQFF	TGTGCCAGCAGTTACTCGAGAGCAAATGAGCAGTTCTTC
TRBV4-2	TRBJ1-2	NA	NA	CASSQETGEGGYTF	TGTGCCAGCAGCCAAGAAACGGGGGAAGGTGGCTACACCTTC
TRBV20-1	TRBJ2-5	many	NA	CSAKGGSGRIETQYF	TGCAGTGCTAAAGGGGGCAGCGGGAGAATAGAGACCCAGTACTTC
TRBV4-2	TRBJ2-5	few	TRBD1	CASSTVAGGQETQYF	TGTGCCAGCAGCACCGTCGCAGGGGGCCAAGAGACCCAGTACTTC
TRBV12-3/TRBV12-4	TRBJ1-6	few	TRBD1	CASSLAGPGGSPLHF	TGTGCCAGCAGTTTAGCCGGGCCAGGGGGCTCACCCCTCCACTTT
TRBV9	TRBJ1-1	few	NA	CASSVGVGGIGSGTEAFF	TGTGCCAGCAGCGTAGGTGTCGGGGGCATAGGGAGCGGGACTGAAGCTTTCTTT
TRBV7-2	TRBJ2-2	NA	NA	CASSLRRWSVTGELFF	TGTGCCAGCAGCTTACGGCGGTGGAGTGTCACCGGGGAGCTGTTTTTT
TRBV12-3/TRBV12-4	TRBJ2-5	NA	TRBD1	CASREGDRGPETQYF	TGTGCCAGCAGGGAGGGGGACAGGGGGCCCGAGACCCAGTACTTC
TRBV29-1	TRBJ2-5	few	NA	CSVAEVETQYF	TGCAGCGTTGCAGAGGTCGAGACCCAGTACTTC
TRBV12-3/TRBV12-4	TRBJ2-1	many	TRBD2	CASSPPGGGRSNEQFF	TGTGCCAGCAGTCCACCGGGGGGGGGCCGGAGCAATGAGCAGTTCTTC
TRBV6-5	TRBJ1-1	NA	TRBD1	CASSSPLGQGRPEAFF	TGTGCCAGCAGTTCCCCGTTAGGACAGGGACGGCCTGAAGCTTTCTTT
TRBV20-1	TRBJ2-7	NA	TRBD2	CSAKGVAGGTSLSYEQYF	TGCAGTGCGAAAGGGGTTGCCGGGGGGACGTCGCTCTCCTACGAGCAGTACTTC
TRBV28	TRBJ2-7	NA	NA	CASRQVTYEQYF	TGTGCCAGTAGACAGGTTACCTACGAGCAGTACTTC
TRBV5-1	TRBJ1-1	NA	NA	CASRVQHEGYGTEAFF	TGCGCCAGCAGGGTACAACATGAGGGCTACGGCACTGAAGCTTTCTTT
TRBV6-6	TRBJ1-2	NA	NA	CACSGGVSYGYTF	TGTGCCTGCAGTGGGGGGGTGAGTTACGGCTACACCTTC
TRBV10-3	TRBJ2-7	few	TRBD2	CAISEGLAGLYEQYF	TGTGCCATCAGTGAGGGTCTAGCGGGACTATACGAGCAGTACTTC
TRBV6-1	TRBJ1-1	few	NA	CASSEANGGAFF	TGTGCCAGCAGTGAAGCGAATGGGGGAGCTTTCTTT
TRBV7-2	TRBJ2-5	few	NA	CASSLSGTEQETQYF	TGTGCCAGCAGCTTAAGTGGGACCGAACAAGAGACCCAGTACTTC
TRBV18	TRBJ2-1	NA	TRBD2	CASSLLAGPNEQFF	TGTGCCAGCTCACTACTAGCGGGGCCCAATGAGCAGTTCTTC
TRBV4-2	TRBJ2-4	many	NA	CASSQSRGVLNIQYF	TGTGCCAGCAGCCAATCCCGGGGTGTTCTCAACATTCAGTACTTC
TRBV5-1	TRBJ2-1	few	TRBD2	CASSLDLAGGAQFF	TGCGCCAGCAGCTTGGACCTAGCGGGGGGAGCGCAGTTCTTC
TRBV20-1	TRBJ2-3	NA	TRBD1	CSARAGQGTDTQYF	TGCAGTGCTAGGGCCGGACAGGGAACAGATACGCAGTATTTT
TRBV29-1	TRBJ2-5	NA	TRBD1	CSAGTGQETQYF	TGCAGCGCCGGGACAGGGCAAGAGACCCAGTACTTC
TRBV20-1	TRBJ2-2	few	NA	CSARKVANTGELFF	TGCAGTGCTAGGAAGGTCGCGAACACCGGGGAGCTGTTTTTT
TRBV7-2	TRBJ2-2	NA	TRBD2	CATSGGGELFF	TGTGCCACCAGCGGGGGCGGGGAGCTGTTTTTT